This T cell receptor beta chain was recovered during a study of beta chain features in type 1 diabetes. General observations from the study: For Type 1 diabetes patients, all four CD4+ subsets carried TCRB CDR3s that were moderately but significantly shorter.

Germline CDR1 SGHRS, CDR2 YFSETQ. This CDR3 is 15 amino acids long. V lost 4 bases and J lost 7, with 15 bases in between. Every isolated RNA sample was fully reverse transcribed, so sequencing captured expressed TCRB transcripts. This table comes from immunoSEQ multiplex PCR, and its TCRdb copy is limited to in-frame clones, with some not included. Altogether around 110,000 clones are present, 15% to 20% being singletons, with the ten largest covering about 2.5%. With respect to this clone: Antigen specificity is unknown.

This receptor was obtained from a man aged 25 to 40 with type 1 diabetes. This rearrangement joins TRBV5-1 to TRBJ1-6; TRBD1 is a possible D gene (5 bases). Sequencing was done on a sample of central memory CD4+ T cells from blood. The CDR3 is CASSLTGTINSPLHF. CDR3 coding DNA: TGCGCCAGCAGCCTTACCGGGACTATCAATTCACCCCTCCACTTT.